This T cell receptor (beta chain) was retrieved from a study of T cell repertoires in cytomegalovirus infection. Study-wide context: A matching HLA type, together with CMV infection, was signaled by public TCR beta signatures.

TCRdb re-derived calls from the reads in MiXCR, one entry per CDR3 protein. The table includes fewer than 300,000 distinct CDR3 sequences, 25% detected once. This CDR3 has 14 amino acids. The V gene's germline CDR1 is DFQATT and CDR2 SNEGSKA (reference sequence). Deletions cut 0 bases from V and 1 base from J, with 9 bases between. In regard to this clonotype: Its target is unknown.

Study-wide results and limits: Ex vivo responses were dominated by HLA-C-restricted CMV-specific TCR beta clonotypes. Totalled public TCR beta family frequency picked out people who carried CMV plus the relevant HLA.

This sequence originates from a human donor in good health (CMV status not recorded). Some clones in this sample may be carry-over from other donors' samples. The chain recombines TRBV20-1 with TRBJ1-2; weak D call: TRBD1 (6 bases). Sequenced input: PBMCs. The CDR3 loop is CSARDSRGNYGYTF. The CDR3 DNA is TGCAGTGCTAGAGATTCCAGGGGTAACTATGGCTACACCTTC.